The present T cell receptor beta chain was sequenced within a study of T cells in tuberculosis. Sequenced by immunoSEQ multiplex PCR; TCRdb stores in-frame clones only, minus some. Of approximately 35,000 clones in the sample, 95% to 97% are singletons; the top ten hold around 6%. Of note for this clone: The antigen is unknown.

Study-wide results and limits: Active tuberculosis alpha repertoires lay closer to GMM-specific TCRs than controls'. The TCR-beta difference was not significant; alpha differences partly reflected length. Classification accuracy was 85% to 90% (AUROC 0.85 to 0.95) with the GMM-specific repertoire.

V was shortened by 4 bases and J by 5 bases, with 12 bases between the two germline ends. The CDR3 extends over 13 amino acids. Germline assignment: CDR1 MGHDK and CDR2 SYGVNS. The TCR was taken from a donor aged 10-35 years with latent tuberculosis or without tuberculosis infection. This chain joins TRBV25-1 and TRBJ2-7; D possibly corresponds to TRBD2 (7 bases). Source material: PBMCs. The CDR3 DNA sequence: TGTGCCAGCAGTGCTTCGGGGGGCCACGAGCAGTACTTC. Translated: CASSASGGHEQYF.